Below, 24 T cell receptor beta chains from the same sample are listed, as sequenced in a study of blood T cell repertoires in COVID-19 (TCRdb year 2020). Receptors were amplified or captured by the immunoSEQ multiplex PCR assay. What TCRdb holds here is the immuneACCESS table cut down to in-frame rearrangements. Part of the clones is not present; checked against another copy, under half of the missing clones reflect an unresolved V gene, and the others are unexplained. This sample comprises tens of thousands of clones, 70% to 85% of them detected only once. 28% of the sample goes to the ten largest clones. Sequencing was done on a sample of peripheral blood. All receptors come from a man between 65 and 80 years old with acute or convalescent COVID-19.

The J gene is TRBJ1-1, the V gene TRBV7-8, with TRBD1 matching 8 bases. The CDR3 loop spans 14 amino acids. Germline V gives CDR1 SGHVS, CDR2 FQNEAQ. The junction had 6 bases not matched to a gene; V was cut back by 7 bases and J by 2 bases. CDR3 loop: CASTPDRGNTEAFF. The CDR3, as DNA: TGTGCCAGCACCCCAGACAGGGGCAACACTGAAGCTTTCTTT.

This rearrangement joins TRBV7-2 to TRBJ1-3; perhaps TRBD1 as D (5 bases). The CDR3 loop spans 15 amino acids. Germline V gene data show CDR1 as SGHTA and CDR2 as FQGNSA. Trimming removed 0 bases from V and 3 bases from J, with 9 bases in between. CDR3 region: CASSLAQGVGNTIYF. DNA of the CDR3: TGTGCCAGCAGCTTAGCGCAAGGGGTTGGAAACACCATATATTTT.

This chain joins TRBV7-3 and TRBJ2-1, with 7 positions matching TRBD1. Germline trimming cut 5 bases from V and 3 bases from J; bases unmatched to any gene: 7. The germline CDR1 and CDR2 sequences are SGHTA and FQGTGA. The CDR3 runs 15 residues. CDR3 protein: CASSDREGGYNEQFF. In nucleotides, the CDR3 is TGTGCCAGCAGCGACAGGGAAGGAGGCTACAATGAGCAGTTCTTC. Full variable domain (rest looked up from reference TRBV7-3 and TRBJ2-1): GAGVSQTPSNKVTEKGKYVELRCDPISGHTALYWYRQSLGQGPEFLIYFQGTGAADDSGLPNDRFFAVRPEGSVSTLKIQRTERGDSAVYLCASSDREGGYNEQFFGPGTRLTVL.

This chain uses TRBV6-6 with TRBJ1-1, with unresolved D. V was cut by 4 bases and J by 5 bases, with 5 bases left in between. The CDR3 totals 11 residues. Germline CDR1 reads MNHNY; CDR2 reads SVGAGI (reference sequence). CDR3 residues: CASSLRTEAFF. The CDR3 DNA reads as TGTGCCAGCAGTTTGCGGACTGAAGCTTTCTTT.

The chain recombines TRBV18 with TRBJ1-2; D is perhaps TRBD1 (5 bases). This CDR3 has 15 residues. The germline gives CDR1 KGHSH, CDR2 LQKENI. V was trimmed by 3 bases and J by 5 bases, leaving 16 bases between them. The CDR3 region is CASSPQGTRTYGYTF. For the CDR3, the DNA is TGTGCCAGCTCACCTCAGGGCACCAGGACGTATGGCTACACCTTC. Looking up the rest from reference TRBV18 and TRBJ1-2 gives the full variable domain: NAGVMQNPRHLVRRRGQEARLRCSPMKGHSHVYWYRQLPEEGLKFMVYLQKENIIDESGMPKERFSAEFPKEGPSILRIQQVVRGDSAAYFCASSPQGTRTYGYTFGSGTRLTVV.

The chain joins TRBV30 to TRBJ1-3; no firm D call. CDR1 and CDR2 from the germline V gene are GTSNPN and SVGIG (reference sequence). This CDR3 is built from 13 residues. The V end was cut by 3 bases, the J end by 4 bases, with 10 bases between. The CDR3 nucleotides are TGTGCCTGGAGCGCCGGGAGAGGAAACACCATATATTTT. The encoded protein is CAWSAGRGNTIYF.

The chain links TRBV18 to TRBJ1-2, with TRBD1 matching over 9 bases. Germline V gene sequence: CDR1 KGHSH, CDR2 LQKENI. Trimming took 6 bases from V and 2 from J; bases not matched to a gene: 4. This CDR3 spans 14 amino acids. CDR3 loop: CASSTGQGNYGYTF. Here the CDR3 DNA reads TGTGCCAGCTCGACCGGACAGGGGAACTATGGCTACACCTTC.

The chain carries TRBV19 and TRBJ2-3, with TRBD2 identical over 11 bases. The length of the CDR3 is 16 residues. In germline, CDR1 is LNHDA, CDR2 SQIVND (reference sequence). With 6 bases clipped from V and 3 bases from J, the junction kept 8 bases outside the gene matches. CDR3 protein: CASSLLLAGVTDTQYF. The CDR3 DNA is TGTGCCAGTAGCCTTTTACTAGCGGGAGTAACAGATACGCAGTATTTT. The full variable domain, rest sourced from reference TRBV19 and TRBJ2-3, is DGGITQSPKYLFRKEGQNVTLSCEQNLNHDAMYWYRQDPGQGLRLIYYSQIVNDFQKGDIAEGYSVSREKKESFPLTVTSAQKNPTAFYLCASSLLLAGVTDTQYFGPGTRLTVL.

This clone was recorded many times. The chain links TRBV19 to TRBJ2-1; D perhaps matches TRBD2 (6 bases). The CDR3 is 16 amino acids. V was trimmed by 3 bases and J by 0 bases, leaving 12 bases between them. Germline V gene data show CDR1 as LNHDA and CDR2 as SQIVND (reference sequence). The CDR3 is CASSIDGRGSYNEQFF. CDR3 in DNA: TGTGCCAGTAGTATCGACGGGAGAGGCTCCTACAATGAGCAGTTCTTC.

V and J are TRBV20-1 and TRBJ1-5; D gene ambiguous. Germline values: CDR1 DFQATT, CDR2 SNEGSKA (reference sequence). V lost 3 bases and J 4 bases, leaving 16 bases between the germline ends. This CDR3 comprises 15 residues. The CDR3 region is CSASKFPLGNQPQHF. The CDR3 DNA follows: TGCAGTGCTAGTAAGTTCCCCCTCGGTAATCAGCCCCAGCATTTT.

The CDR3 sequence is CASSLLPGDSGTAEQYF. CDR3 DNA: TGCGCCAGCAGCTTGTTGCCCGGAGATAGCGGGACTGCCGAGCAGTACTTC. The V and J genes are TRBV5-1 and TRBJ2-7; TRBD2 matches 8 bases. V shed 1 base, J shed 6 bases, and the junction held 15 bases outside the gene matches. This CDR3 comprises 17 residues. CDR1 and CDR2 from the germline V gene are SGHRS and YFSETQ.

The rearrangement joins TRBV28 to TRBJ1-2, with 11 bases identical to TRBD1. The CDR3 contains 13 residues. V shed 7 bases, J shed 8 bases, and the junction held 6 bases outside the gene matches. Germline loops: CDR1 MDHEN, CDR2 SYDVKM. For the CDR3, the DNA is TGTGCCAGCAAAGAGGACAGGGGGCCCGGCTACACCTTC. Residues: CASKEDRGPGYTF.

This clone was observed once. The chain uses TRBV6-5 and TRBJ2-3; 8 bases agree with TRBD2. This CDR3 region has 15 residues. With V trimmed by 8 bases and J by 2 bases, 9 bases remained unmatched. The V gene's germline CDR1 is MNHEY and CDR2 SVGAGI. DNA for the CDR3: TGTGCCAGCGGCCCTAGCGGGTCCCACACAGATACGCAGTATTTT. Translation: CASGPSGSHTDTQYF.

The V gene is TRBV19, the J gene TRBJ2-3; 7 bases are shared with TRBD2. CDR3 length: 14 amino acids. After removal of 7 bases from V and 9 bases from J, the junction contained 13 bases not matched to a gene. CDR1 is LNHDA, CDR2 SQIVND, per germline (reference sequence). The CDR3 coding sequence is TGTGCCAGTACCCTGGGGAGGGACTCCGGAACGCAGTATTTT. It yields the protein CASTLGRDSGTQYF.

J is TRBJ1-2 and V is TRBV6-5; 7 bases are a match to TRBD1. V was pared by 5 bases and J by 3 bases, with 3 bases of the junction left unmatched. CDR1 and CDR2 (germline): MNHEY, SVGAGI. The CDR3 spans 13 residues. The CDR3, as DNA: TGTGCCAGCAGTCCCGGGACAGACTATGGCTACACCTTC. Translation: CASSPGTDYGYTF.

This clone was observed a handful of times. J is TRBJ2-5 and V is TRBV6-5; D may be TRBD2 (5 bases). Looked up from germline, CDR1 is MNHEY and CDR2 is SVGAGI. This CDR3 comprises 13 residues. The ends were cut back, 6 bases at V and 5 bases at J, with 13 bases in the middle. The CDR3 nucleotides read TGTGCCAGCAGAAACCGGGAAGTCGAGACCCAGTACTTC. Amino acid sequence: CASRNREVETQYF.

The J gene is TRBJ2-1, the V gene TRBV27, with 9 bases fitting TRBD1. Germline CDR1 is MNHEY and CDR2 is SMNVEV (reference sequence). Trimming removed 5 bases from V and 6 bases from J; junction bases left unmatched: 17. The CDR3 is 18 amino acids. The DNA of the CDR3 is TGTGCCAGCAGTAGGGACAGGGTAGCGCTAGCGGCGGGCAATGAGCAGTTCTTC. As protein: CASSRDRVALAAGNEQFF.

For the CDR3, the DNA is TGTGCCAGCAGTTCCCCTTTGACTAGCGGGAGTGAGACCCAGTACTTC. Protein sequence: CASSSPLTSGSETQYF. The chain recombines TRBV6-5 with TRBJ2-5, with 12 nucleotides matching TRBD2. CDR3 length: 16 amino acids. With 4 bases clipped from V and 5 bases from J, the junction kept 8 bases outside the gene matches. CDR1 MNHEY and CDR2 SVGAGI come from the germline V gene.

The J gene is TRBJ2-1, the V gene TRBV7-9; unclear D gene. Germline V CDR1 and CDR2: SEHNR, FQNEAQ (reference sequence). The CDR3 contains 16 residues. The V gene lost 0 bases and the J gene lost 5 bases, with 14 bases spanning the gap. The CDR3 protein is CASSLAPPFDNNEQFF. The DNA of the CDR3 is TGTGCCAGCAGCTTAGCCCCCCCGTTTGACAACAATGAGCAGTTCTTC.

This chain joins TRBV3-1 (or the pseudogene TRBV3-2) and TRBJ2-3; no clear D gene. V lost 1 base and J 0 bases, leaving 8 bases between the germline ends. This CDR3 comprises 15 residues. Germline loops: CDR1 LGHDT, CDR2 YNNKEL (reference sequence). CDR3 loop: CASSQGASSTDTQYF. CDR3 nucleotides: TGTGCCAGCAGCCAAGGCGCCTCCAGCACAGATACGCAGTATTTT.

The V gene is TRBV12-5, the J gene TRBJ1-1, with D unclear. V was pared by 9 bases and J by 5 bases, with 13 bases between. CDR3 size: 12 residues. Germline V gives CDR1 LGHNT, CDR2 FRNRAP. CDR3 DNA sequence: TGTGCTAGCGGACCCGGGAGGACTGAAGCTTTCTTT. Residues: CASGPGRTEAFF.

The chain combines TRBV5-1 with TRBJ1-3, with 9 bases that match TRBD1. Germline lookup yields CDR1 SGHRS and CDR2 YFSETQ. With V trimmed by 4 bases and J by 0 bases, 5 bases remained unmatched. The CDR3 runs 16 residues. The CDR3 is CASSTGQGGSGNTIYF. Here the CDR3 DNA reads TGCGCCAGCAGCACGGGACAGGGCGGCTCTGGAAACACCATATATTTT.

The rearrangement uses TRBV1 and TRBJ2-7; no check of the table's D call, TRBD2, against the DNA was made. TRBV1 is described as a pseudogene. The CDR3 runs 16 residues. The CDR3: CTSSQRGLAGAYEQYF. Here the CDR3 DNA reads TGCACCAGCAGCCAACGTGGACTAGCGGGGGCCTACGAGCAGTACTTC.

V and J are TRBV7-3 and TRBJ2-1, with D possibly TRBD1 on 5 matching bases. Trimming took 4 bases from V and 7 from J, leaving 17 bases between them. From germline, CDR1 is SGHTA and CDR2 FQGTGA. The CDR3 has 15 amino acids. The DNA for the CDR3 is TGTGCCAGCAGCTCTCAGGGTCTTGCCGGAAATGAGCAGTTCTTC. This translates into CASSSQGLAGNEQFF.